This record covers a single TCR beta chain. What it recognizes is unknown. The record originates from a study of lymphopenia after photon versus proton radiotherapy. The repertoire was sequenced with immunoSEQ multiplex PCR; TCRdb's copy has only in-frame clones and lacks some. Of 15,000 to 20,000 clones listed, over 75% are singletons. The V and J ends lost 2 bases and 5 bases respectively, with 12 bases between them. The CDR3 extends over 15 amino acids. CDR1 LNHNV and CDR2 YYDKDF come from the germline V gene (reference sequence). Study-wide points: Post-nadir diversity loss with photons came from oligoclonal expansion, particularly CD8+ Temra cells. Photon-treated patients lost naive T cells and TCR diversity; proton-treated stayed stable. Authors raise, but do not show, better survival with proton therapy.

This clonotype was obtained from a man between 65 and 85 years old with pancreatic cancer. The V gene is TRBV15, the J gene TRBJ2-2; unclear D gene. Sequencing was performed on peripheral blood, taken from a patient treated with proton-based radiotherapy. In DNA form, the CDR3 reads TGTGCCACCAGCAGACCGAGAACAGAGACCGGGGAGCTGTTTTTT. Translated, it gives CATSRPRTETGELFF.